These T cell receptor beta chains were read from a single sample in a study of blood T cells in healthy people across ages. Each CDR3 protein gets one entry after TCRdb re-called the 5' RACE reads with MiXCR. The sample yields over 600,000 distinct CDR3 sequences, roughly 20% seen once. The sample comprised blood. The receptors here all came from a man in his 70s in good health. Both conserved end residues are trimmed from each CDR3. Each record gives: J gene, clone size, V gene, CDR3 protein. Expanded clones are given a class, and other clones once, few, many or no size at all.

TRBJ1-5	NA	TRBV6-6	ASRPTGTQQGPQH
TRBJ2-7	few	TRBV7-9	ASSQPDATYEQY
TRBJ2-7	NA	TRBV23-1	ASSQSGRYIPYEQY
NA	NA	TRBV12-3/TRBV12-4	ASSLGRGRVLYEQY
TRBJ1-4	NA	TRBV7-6	ASSRSSGTVNEKLF
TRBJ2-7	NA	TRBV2	ASSVQGSGYEQY
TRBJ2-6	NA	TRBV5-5	ASSLATTGANVLT
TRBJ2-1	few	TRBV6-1	ASSDLSGRSYNEQF
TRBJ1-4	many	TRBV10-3	ATGQGATNEKLF
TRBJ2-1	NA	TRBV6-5	ASRDSLGSYNEQF
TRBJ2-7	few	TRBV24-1	ATSDQASGTNIYEQY
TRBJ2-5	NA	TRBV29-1	SVVWDYETQY
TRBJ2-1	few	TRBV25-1	ASSENQVSSYNEQF
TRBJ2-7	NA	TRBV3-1	ASSYRDRRYEQY
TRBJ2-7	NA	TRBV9	ASSVGGQSNEQY
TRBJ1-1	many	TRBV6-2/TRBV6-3	ASSYPLQGLNTEAF
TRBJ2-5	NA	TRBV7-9	ASSPWGSQETQY
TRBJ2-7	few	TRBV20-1	SAIAGAGYEQY
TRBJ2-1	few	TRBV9	ASSVLAGANNEQF
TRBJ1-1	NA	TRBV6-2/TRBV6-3	ASRNRENTEAF
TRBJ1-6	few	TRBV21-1	ASSKECDRGPCNSPLH
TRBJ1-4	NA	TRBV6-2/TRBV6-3	ASKTPGGEKLF
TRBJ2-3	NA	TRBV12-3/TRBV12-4	ASSLVRGVGTDTQY
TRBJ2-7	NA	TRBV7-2	ASSPSSDRVGEQY
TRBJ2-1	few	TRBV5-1	ASSLQGGLLSNEQF
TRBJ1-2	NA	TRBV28	ASSFGAVLRRGYGYT
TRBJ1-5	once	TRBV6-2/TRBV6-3	ASNDRGNQPQH
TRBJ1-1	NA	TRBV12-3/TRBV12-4	ASSYRGQGTEAF
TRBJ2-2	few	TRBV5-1	ASSLSQKNTGELF
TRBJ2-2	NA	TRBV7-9	ASSPRDREVTGELF
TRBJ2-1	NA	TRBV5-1	ASSLATNSYNEQF
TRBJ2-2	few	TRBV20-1	SAAGGTNTGELF
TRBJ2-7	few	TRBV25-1	ASSAWDGANEQY
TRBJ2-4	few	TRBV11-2	ASRYRLENIQY
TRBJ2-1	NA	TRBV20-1	SARDSGRSNNEQF
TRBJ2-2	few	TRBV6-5	ASSYSRDRVSGELF
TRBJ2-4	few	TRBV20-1	SATDRAGNIQY
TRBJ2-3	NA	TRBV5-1	ASSWGGLAGGPDTQY
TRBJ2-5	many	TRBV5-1	ASSLGGRATIETQY
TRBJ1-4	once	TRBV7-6	ASSLSRANEKLF
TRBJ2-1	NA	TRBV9	ASSVDERASYNEQF
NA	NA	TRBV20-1	SAPNAIGDNEQF
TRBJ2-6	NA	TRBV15	ATSRGIWGDDANVLT
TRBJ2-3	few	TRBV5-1	ASTLGGADTQY
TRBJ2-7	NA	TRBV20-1	SAPISGSYEQY
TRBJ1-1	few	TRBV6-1	ASSPETGGGRLNTEAF
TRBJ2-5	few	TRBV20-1	SANTEETQY
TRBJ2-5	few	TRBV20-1	SAWTSGYQETQY
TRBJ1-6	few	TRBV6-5	ASRRDWGSPLH
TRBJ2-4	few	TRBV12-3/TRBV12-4	ASNLWGGQHIQY
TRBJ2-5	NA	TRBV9	ASSVGLERRETQY
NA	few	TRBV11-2	ASSLPVGGNEQF
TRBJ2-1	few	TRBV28	ASSSTGGISYNEQF
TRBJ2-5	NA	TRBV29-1	SVEGEETQY
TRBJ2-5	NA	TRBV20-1	SARGLTGVETQY